This T cell receptor (beta chain) was obtained from a study of blood T cell repertoires in COVID-19. At the level of the study: The samples span acute and convalescent COVID-19 from the United States, Italy and Spain. T cells, B-cell-depleted T cells, or PBMCs provided the cDNA or gDNA that served as material.

V dropped 4 bases and J dropped 2 bases, with 15 bases sitting between them. Germline CDR1 MGHRA, CDR2 YSYEKL. The CDR3 sequence is 16 residues long. Repertoires were generated with immunoSEQ multiplex PCR, while TCRdb's copy carries only in-frame clones and drops some. This sample has about 260,000 clones, with over 70% found just once. V gene TRBV4-1 combines with J gene TRBJ2-1, with no clear D. The material sequenced was peripheral blood. The receptor comes from a woman between 65 and 79 years old with COVID-19, enrolled during active disease. This CDR3 is CASSPQIRVTYNEQFF. CDR3 bases: TGCGCCAGCAGCCCCCAAATACGCGTAACCTACAATGAGCAGTTCTTC.